The next 9 T cell receptor beta chains were all read from a single sample in a study of control samples from healthy donors and cancer patients. Some clones are missing from TCRdb's copy, which holds only in-frame ones; the method was immunoSEQ multiplex PCR. This sample has 150,000 to 190,000 clones, with 93% found just once. Specimen: blood. The receptor set was obtained from a man aged 45-65 years in good health.

The chain links TRBV6-5 to TRBJ1-4, with D possibly TRBD1 on 5 matching bases. This CDR3 comprises 13 residues. CDR1 and CDR2 from the germline V gene are MNHEY and SVGAGI. The germline V and J ends were trimmed by 5 bases and 13 bases, with 17 bases remaining between them. CDR3 DNA sequence: TGTGCCAGCAGTCCCCTCGCAGGGAACCGACTGTTTTTT. Protein sequence: CASSPLAGNRLFF.

This clone was counted between two and nine times. V gene TRBV6-5 combines with J gene TRBJ1-1; D gene uncertain. The V end was cut by 7 bases, the J end by 0 bases, with 9 bases between. This CDR3 region has 13 residues. The germline V gene encodes CDR1 MNHEY and CDR2 SVGAGI. CDR3 loop: CASIQPVNTEAFF. CDR3 DNA sequence: TGTGCCAGCATTCAACCGGTGAACACTGAAGCTTTCTTT.

This clone turned up a few times. The J gene is TRBJ1-5, the V gene TRBV19, with D maybe TRBD1 (5 bases). The V end lost 5 bases, the J end lost 3 bases, and 11 bases lay between the germline ends. CDR1 and CDR2 (germline): LNHDA, SQIVND (reference sequence). The CDR3 is 14 residues long. The CDR3 sequence: CASSGGAHNQPQHF. Here the CDR3 DNA reads TGTGCCAGTAGTGGAGGGGCGCACAATCAGCCCCAGCATTTT.

This clone was seen only a few times. V is TRBV2 and J is TRBJ2-5, with D uncertain. V was cut by 9 bases and J by 1 base, with 12 bases left in between. This CDR3 comprises 13 residues. Germline assignment: CDR1 SNHLY and CDR2 FYNNEI. Here the CDR3 DNA reads TGTGCCAGGGCCCTCCCGGGCCAAGAGACCCAGTACTTC. Amino acid sequence: CARALPGQETQYF.

The chain links TRBV4-2 to TRBJ2-7, with TRBD1 as a possible D gene (7 bases). Trimming left V 1 base short and J 3 bases short, with 19 bases between. Germline-derived CDR1 and CDR2 are LGHNA and YNFKEQ. The CDR3 is made up of 17 amino acids. The CDR3 DNA reads as TGTGCCAGCAGCCAAGTTGCCGAGGGGGCGCGGGGCTACGAGCAGTACTTC. This gives the protein CASSQVAEGARGYEQYF.

V is TRBV2 and J is TRBJ1-5; possibly TRBD1 for D (5 bases). The germline V gene encodes CDR1 SNHLY and CDR2 FYNNEI. This CDR3 has 13 residues. V lost 4 bases and J lost 10, with 14 bases in between. CDR3 sequence (DNA): TGTGCCAGCAGTGGGACATCGTCAGGCCCCCAGCATTTT. Its translation: CASSGTSSGPQHF.

The V gene is TRBV15, the J gene TRBJ1-1; 7 nucleotides align to TRBD1. With 2 bases clipped from V and 4 bases from J, the junction kept 10 bases outside the gene matches. The CDR3 spans 16 residues. CDR1 LNHNV and CDR2 YYDKDF come from the germline V gene (reference sequence). The CDR3 sequence: CATSRNWDSLSTEAFF. The CDR3 DNA sequence: TGTGCCACCAGCAGAAATTGGGACAGCTTAAGCACTGAAGCTTTCTTT.

CDR3: CASSLGGANEKLFF. As DNA, the CDR3 is TGTGCCAGCAGTTTAGGGGGGGCTAATGAAAAACTGTTTTTT. V usage is TRBV27 and J usage is TRBJ1-4; tentatively, D is TRBD1 (5 bases). The V gene's germline CDR1 is MNHEY and CDR2 SMNVEV (reference sequence). The CDR3 length is 14 residues. The ends were cut back, 2 bases at V and 3 bases at J, with 7 bases in the middle.

V and J are TRBV29-1 and TRBJ2-3, with unresolved D. CDR3 length: 13 amino acids. Trimming cost V 4 bases and J 4 bases, with 12 bases left between them. CDR1 and CDR2 from the germline V gene are SQVTM and ANQGSEA. CDR3 nucleotides: TGCAGCGTTGCGAGAACCACCGCAGATACGCAGTATTTT. Translating gives CSVARTTADTQYF.